This TCR beta chain was captured by sequencing in a study of regulatory T cells in long-lasting Graves disease. Trimming at V came to 3 bases and at J to 5 bases, leaving 6 bases not matched to a gene. There are 15 residues in the CDR3. From germline, CDR1 is WSHSY and CDR2 SAAADI. As for time point: newly diagnosed GD, antithyroid drugs for less than 3 months. There was RNA extracted from PBMCs, and the TCR library was made from it. Arm-PCR of CDR3 regions and iRepertoire HTBI primers were used to build TCR beta libraries. TCRdb reprocessed the multiplex PCR reads with MiXCR, giving one entry per CDR3 protein. The sample lists 250,000 to 300,000 distinct CDR3 sequences, 15% to 20% occurring once. This clonotype was counted many times. Its matching antigen is unknown. General study results and limits: Peripheral blood was the sole material, not thyroid tissue. Persistent disease was characterized by preferential usage of TRBV28, TRBJ1-2 and TRBJ2-5.

These sequences were also reported in another study, on T cells in Graves' hyperthyroidism and ophthalmopathy. From that second work: Using the HTBI primer set, a first-round RT-PCR was run on the TCR CDR3.

This receptor was obtained from a woman aged 30 to 39 with Graves disease. Sequenced here: peripheral blood mononuclear cells (PBMCs), sampled at new diagnosis, from a patient treated with antithyroid drugs. This chain connects TRBV10-2 to TRBJ2-5, with 10 nucleotides matching TRBD1. The CDR3: CASSDGTGDAETQYF. The DNA for the CDR3 is TGCGCCAGCAGTGATGGGACAGGGGATGCGGAGACCCAGTACTTC.